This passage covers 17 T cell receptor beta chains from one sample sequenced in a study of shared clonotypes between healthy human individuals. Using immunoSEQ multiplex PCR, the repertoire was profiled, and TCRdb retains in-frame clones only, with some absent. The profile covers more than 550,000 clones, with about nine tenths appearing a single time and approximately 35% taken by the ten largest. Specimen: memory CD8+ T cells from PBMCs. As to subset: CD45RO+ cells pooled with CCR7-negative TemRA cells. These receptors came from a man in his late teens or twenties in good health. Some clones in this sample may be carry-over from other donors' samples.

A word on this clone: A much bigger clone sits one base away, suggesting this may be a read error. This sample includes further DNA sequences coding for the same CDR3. CDR3 amino acids: CASSVDREIRNYGYTF. Written as DNA, the CDR3 is TGTGCCAGCAGCGTAGACAGGGAAATCCGCAACTATGGCTACACCTTC. The chain employs TRBV9 and TRBJ1-2; tentative D call: TRBD1 (6 bases). Trimming removed 0 bases at V and 2 bases at J, with 14 bases between. The CDR3 runs 16 residues. Looked up from germline, CDR1 is SGDLS and CDR2 is YYNGEE.

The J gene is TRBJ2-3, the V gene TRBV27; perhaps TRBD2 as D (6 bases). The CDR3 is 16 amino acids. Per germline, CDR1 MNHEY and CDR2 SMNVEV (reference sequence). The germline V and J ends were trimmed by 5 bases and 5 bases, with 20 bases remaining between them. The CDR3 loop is CASSPYTLARIDTQYF. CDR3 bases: TGTGCCAGCAGTCCGTACACTCTAGCGCGGATAGATACGCAGTATTTT.

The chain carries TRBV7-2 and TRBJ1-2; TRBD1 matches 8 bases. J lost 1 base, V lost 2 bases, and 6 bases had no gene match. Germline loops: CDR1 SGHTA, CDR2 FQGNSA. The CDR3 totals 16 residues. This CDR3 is CASSLYWTGSNYGYTF. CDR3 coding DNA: TGTGCCAGCAGCTTATACTGGACAGGGAGTAACTATGGCTACACCTTC.

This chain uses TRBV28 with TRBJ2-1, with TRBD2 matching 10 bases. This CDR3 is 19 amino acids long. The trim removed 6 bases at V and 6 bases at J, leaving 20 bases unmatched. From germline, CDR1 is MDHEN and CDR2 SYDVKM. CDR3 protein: CASSSWLAGERGHVNEQFF. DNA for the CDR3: TGTGCCAGCAGCTCGTGGCTAGCGGGAGAGAGAGGGCACGTCAATGAGCAGTTCTTC. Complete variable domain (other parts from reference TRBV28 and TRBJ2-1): DVKVTQSSRYLVKRTGEKVFLECVQDMDHENMFWYRQDPGLGLRLIYFSYDVKMKEKGDIPEGYSVSREKKERFSLILESASTNQTSMYLCASSSWLAGERGHVNEQFFGPGTRLTVL.

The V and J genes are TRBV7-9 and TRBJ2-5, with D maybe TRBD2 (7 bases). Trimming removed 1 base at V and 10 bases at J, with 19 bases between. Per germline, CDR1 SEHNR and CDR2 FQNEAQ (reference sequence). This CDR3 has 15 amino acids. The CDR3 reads CASSLGGGPRGGQYF. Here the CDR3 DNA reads TGTGCCAGCAGCTTAGGGGGGGGCCCCCGAGGTGGCCAGTACTTC. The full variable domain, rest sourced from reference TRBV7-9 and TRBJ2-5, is DTGVSQNPRHKITKRGQNVTFRCDPISEHNRLYWYRQTLGQGPEFLTYFQNEAQLEKSRLLSDRFSAERPKGSFSTLEIQRTEQGDSAMYLCASSLGGGPRGGQYFGPGTRLLVL.

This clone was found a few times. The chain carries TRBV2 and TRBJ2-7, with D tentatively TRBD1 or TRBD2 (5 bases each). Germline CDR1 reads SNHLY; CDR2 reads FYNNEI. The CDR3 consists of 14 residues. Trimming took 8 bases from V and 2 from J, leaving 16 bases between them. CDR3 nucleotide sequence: TGTGCCAGCGAGGGACCTAATTTTCCCTACGAGCAGTACTTC. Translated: CASEGPNFPYEQYF. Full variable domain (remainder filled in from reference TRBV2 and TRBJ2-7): EPEVTQTPSHQVTQMGQEVILRCVPISNHLYFYWYRQILGQKVEFLVSFYNNEISEKSEIFDDQFSVERPDGSNFTLKIRSTKLEDSAMYFCASEGPNFPYEQYFGPGTRLTVT.

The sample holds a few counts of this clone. CDR3 loop: CASSQGTAELFF. CDR3 DNA sequence: TGTGCCAGCAGCCAGGGGACAGCGGAGCTGTTTTTT. The chain joins TRBV4-2 to TRBJ2-2, with TRBD1 matching 7 bases. CDR3 size: 12 residues. The germline V gene has CDR1 LGHNA and CDR2 YNFKEQ. The V segment lost 3 bases and the J segment 10 bases; nucleotides outside the gene matches: 2.

CDR3 amino acids: CASSIKPGRKKEKLFF. The CDR3 nucleotides are TGTGCCAGTAGTATCAAACCGGGACGGAAGAAAGAAAAACTGTTTTTT. The V call is TRBV19, the J call TRBJ1-4; a weak D match, TRBD1 (5 bases). Trimming stripped 3 bases from V and 8 bases from J, with 19 bases between. The CDR3 consists of 16 residues. Germline V gene data show CDR1 as LNHDA and CDR2 as SQIVND (reference sequence).

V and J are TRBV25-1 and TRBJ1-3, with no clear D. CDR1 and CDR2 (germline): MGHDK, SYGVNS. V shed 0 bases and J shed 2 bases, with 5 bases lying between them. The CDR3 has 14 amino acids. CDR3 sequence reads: CASSEYRTGNTIYF. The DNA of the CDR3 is TGTGCCAGCAGTGAATACAGGACTGGAAACACCATATATTTT.

CDR3 in amino acids: CAIRSWTPSGNTIYF. DNA for the CDR3: TGTGCCATCAGAAGTTGGACACCCTCTGGAAACACCATATATTTT. V gene TRBV10-3 combines with J gene TRBJ1-3; TRBD1 is a possible D gene (5 bases). The CDR3 runs to 15 residues. V gave up 6 bases and J gave up 0 bases, with 12 bases separating them. Germline lookup yields CDR1 ENHRY and CDR2 SYGVKD.

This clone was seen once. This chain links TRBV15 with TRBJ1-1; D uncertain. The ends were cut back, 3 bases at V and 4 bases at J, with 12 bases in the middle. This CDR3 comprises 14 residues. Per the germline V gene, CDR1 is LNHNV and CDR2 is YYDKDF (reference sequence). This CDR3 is CATSSNEGGTEAFF. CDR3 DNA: TGTGCCACCAGCAGCAACGAAGGCGGCACTGAAGCTTTCTTT.

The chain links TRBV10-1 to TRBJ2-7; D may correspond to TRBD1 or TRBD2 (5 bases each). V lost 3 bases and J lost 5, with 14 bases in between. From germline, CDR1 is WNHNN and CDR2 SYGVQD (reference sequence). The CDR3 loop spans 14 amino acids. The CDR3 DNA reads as TGCGCCAGCAGTGATCCTAAATGGGGGAACGAGCAGTACTTC. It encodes CASSDPKWGNEQYF.

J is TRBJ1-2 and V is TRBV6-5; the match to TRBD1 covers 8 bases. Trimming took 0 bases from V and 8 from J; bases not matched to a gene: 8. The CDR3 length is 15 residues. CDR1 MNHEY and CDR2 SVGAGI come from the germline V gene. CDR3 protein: CASSYSRTGIWGYTF. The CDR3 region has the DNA TGTGCCAGCAGTTACTCGAGGACAGGGATTTGGGGCTACACCTTC.

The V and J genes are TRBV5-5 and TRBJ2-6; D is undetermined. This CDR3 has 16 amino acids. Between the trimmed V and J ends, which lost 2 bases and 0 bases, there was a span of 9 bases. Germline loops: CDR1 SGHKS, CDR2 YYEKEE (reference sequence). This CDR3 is CASSFPENSGANVLTF. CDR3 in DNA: TGTGCCAGCAGCTTCCCGGAAAACTCTGGGGCCAACGTCCTGACTTTC.

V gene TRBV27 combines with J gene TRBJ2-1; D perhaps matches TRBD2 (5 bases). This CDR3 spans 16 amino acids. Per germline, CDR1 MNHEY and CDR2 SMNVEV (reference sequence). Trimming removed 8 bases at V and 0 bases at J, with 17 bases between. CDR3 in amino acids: CASQSRGSSSYNEQFF. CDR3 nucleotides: TGTGCCAGCCAGAGCCGGGGATCAAGCTCCTACAATGAGCAGTTCTTC.

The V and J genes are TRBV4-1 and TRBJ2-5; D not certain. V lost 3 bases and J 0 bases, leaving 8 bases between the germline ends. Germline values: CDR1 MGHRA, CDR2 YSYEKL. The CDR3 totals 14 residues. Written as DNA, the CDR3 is TGCGCCAGCAGCCAGAGTAGGTACCAAGAGACCCAGTACTTC. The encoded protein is CASSQSRYQETQYF.

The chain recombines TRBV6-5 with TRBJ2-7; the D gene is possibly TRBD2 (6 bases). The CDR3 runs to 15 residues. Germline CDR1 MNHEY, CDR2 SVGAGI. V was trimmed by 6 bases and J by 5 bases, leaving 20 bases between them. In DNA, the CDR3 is TGTGCCAGCAGGCTGGGCGCCGGGAGTCTCCACGAGCAGTACTTC. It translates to CASRLGAGSLHEQYF.